The 9 T cell receptor beta chains given below trace back to one sample, sequenced in a study of siplizumab effects on memory and regulatory T cells (dated by TCRdb to about 2019). Library method: the immunoSEQ multiplex PCR assay. TCRdb took over this immuneACCESS table, retaining in-frame rearrangements with V and J assigned. Such tables are incomplete; in checked studies, under half of the missing clones stem from an unresolved V gene, and the remainder is unexplained. The sample data list about 100,000 clones, and about 94% of these were observed just once. The ten most abundant clones make up 1% to 1.5% of the sample. Sequencing used non-Treg CD4+ T cells sorted from blood. The cell subset or site label for this specimen denotes: FACS-sorted unstimulated CD4+ non-regulatory T cells. These receptors originate from a human donor in good health.

The gene calls are TRBV19 and TRBJ2-5, with TRBD2 identical over 9 bases. Trimming took 6 bases from V and 4 from J; bases not matched to a gene: 3. Per the germline V gene, CDR1 is LNHDA and CDR2 is SQIVND (reference sequence). The CDR3 is 13 amino acids. The CDR3 sequence: CASSLTSGETQYF. The CDR3 bases are TGTGCCAGTAGCCTGACTAGCGGAGAGACCCAGTACTTC.

This rearrangement joins TRBV5-1 to TRBJ2-1; D may be TRBD2 (5 bases). Germline lookup yields CDR1 SGHRS and CDR2 YFSETQ. The V gene lost 1 base and the J gene lost 16 bases, with 18 bases spanning the gap. CDR3 length: 13 amino acids. CDR3 nucleotides: TGCGCCAGCAGCTTGAGTCCCCGGGAACGGGGATTCTTC. Encoded protein: CASSLSPRERGFF.

The chain joins TRBV5-1 to TRBJ2-7; 11 bases line up with TRBD2. The V gene's germline CDR1 is SGHRS and CDR2 YFSETQ. The CDR3 contains 15 residues. V shed 4 bases and J 4 bases; nucleotides not matched to a gene: 7. In DNA form, the CDR3 reads TGCGCCAGCAGCCTCTCTAGCGGGAGGTCATACGAGCAGTACTTC. Translating it yields CASSLSSGRSYEQYF.

The V gene is TRBV27, the J gene TRBJ1-6; TRBD1 aligns across 9 bases. The V gene's germline CDR1 is MNHEY and CDR2 SMNVEV (reference sequence). CDR3 length: 20 residues. Trimming at V came to 2 bases and at J to 0 bases, leaving 11 bases not matched to a gene. For the CDR3, the DNA is TGTGCCAGCAGTTTACGGGGCCGGACAGGGGAAAGCTCCTATAATTCACCCCTCCACTTT. Translation gives CASSLRGRTGESSYNSPLHF.

The chain employs TRBV5-1 and TRBJ2-2; 9 nucleotides align to TRBD2. V shed 3 bases and J 6 bases; nucleotides not matched to a gene: 6. Germline V gives CDR1 SGHRS, CDR2 YFSETQ. This CDR3 is 15 amino acids long. For the CDR3, the DNA is TGCGCCAGCAGCTCCTTAGCGGGAGAGGCCGGGGAGCTGTTTTTT. Protein: CASSSLAGEAGELFF.

In this sample, this clone turned up once. The genes are TRBV10-2 and TRBJ2-5; D not resolved. This CDR3 spans 13 amino acids. The V end was cut by 7 bases, the J end by 5 bases, with 14 bases between. In germline, CDR1 is WSHSY, CDR2 SAAADI. The CDR3 nucleotides read TGCGCCAGCATGGATCCGGGTCGGGAGACCCAGTACTTC. This translates into CASMDPGRETQYF.

The chain employs TRBV9 and TRBJ2-7; 8 bases map to TRBD1. The CDR3 has 15 residues. J lost 2 bases, V lost 0 bases, and 4 bases had no gene match. Germline loops: CDR1 SGDLS, CDR2 YYNGEE. This CDR3 is CASSVGQGKPYEQYF. CDR3 nucleotide sequence: TGTGCCAGCAGCGTAGGACAGGGGAAGCCCTACGAGCAGTACTTC.

This rearrangement joins TRBV19 to TRBJ1-2; possible D gene TRBD1, 5 bases. This CDR3 is 13 amino acids long. V was pared by 3 bases and J by 5 bases, with 10 bases between. CDR1 is LNHDA and CDR2 is SQIVND in the germline V gene (reference sequence). CDR3 nucleotide sequence: TGTGCCAGTAGTATTGTCGGGGGGTATGGCTACACCTTC. The encoded protein is CASSIVGGYGYTF. Looking up the rest from reference TRBV19 and TRBJ1-2 gives the full variable domain: DGGITQSPKYLFRKEGQNVTLSCEQNLNHDAMYWYRQDPGQGLRLIYYSQIVNDFQKGDIAEGYSVSREKKESFPLTVTSAQKNPTAFYLCASSIVGGYGYTFGSGTRLTVV.

The chain's CDR3 is CASSTGTGASSYNEQFF. The CDR3 DNA follows: TGTGCCAGCAGCACAGGGACAGGGGCGAGCTCCTACAATGAGCAGTTCTTC. The chain links TRBV7-8 to TRBJ2-1; TRBD1 matches at 10 bases. Germline V gene lookup returns CDR1 SGHVS and CDR2 FQNEAQ. Trimming at V came to 5 bases and at J to 0 bases, leaving 7 bases not matched to a gene. The CDR3 is 17 amino acids.